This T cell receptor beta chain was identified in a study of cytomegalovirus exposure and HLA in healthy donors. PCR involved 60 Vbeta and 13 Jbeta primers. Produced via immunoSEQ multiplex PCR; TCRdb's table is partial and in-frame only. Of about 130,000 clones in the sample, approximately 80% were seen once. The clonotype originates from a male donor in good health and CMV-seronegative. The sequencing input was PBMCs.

In nucleotides, the CDR3 is TGTGCCAGTAGTGCGCAAGGGACTCTAGCCAAAAACATTCAGTACTTC. It is translated as CASSAQGTLAKNIQYF. This chain links TRBV19 with TRBJ2-4, with a tentative D call TRBD2 (6 bases). V lost 5 bases and J 0 bases, leaving 14 bases between the germline ends. Germline V gene data show CDR1 as LNHDA and CDR2 as SQIVND (reference sequence). The CDR3 has 16 amino acids.